The T cell receptor beta chain under discussion was sequenced for a study of molecular identifiers for immune sequencing clone quantification. TCRdb redid the calling of the PCR reads with MiXCR, one entry per CDR3 protein. The sample carries more than 450,000 distinct CDR3 sequences, roughly 24% recorded once. CDR3 size: 13 residues. Trimming removed 4 bases from V and 1 base from J, with 7 bases in between. There are a few counts of this clonotype. The sequencing sample was made of naive CD8+ T cells from blood, with Jurkat cell RNA spiked in. Subset: FACS-sorted CD8+CD4-CCR7+CD45RA+ naive T cells. The chain employs TRBV12-3 or TRBV12-4 and TRBJ1-1; D is ambiguous. The origin of this receptor is a human donor in good health. Some libraries in this study had Jurkat cell RNA spiked in. CDR3 bases: TGTGCCAGCAGTTATGACGGGAACACTGAAGCTTTCTTT. It is translated as CASSYDGNTEAFF.